This TCR beta chain was observed in a study of blood T cell repertoires in COVID-19. Study details: The cDNA or gDNA used as material had been derived from T cells, B-cell-depleted T cells, or PBMCs.

Trimming removed 4 bases from V and 6 bases from J, with 15 bases in between. The V gene's germline CDR1 is KGHDR and CDR2 SFDVKD. This CDR3 comprises 14 residues. The assay was immunoSEQ multiplex PCR, and TCRdb's table has in-frame clones only and misses some. The data show over 200,000 clones, with 80% to 85% seen just once and roughly 4.9% held by the top ten. Sequencing was performed on peripheral blood. The receptor was isolated from a human donor in a cohort sampled during active COVID-19. The chain is built from TRBV24-1 and TRBJ2-7; D unclear. The CDR3 protein is CATSEPNSVGEQYF. Here the CDR3 DNA reads TGTGCCACCAGTGAGCCGAACTCCGTCGGCGAGCAGTACTTC.